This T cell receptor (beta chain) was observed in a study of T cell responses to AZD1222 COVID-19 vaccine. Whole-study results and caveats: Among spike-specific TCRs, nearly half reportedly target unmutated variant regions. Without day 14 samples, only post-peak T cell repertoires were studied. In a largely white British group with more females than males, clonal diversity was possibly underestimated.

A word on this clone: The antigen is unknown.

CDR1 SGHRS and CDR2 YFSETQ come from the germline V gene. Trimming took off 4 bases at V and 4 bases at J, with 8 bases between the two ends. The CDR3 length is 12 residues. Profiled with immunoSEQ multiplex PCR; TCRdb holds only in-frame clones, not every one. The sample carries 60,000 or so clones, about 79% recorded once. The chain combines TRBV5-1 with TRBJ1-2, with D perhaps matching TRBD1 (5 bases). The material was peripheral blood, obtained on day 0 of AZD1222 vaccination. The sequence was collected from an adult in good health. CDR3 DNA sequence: TGCGCCAGCAGCCCGGACATCTATGGCTACACCTTC. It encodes CASSPDIYGYTF.